The rows below give T cell receptor beta chains drawn from one sample of a study of cytomegalovirus exposure and HLA in healthy donors. Generated by immunoSEQ multiplex PCR, the TCRdb table keeps only in-frame clones and is missing some. The table shows about 140,000 clones, with around 79% occurring only once. The sequencing input was PBMCs. These receptors came from a male donor in good health and CMV-seronegative. Both conserved end residues are part of each CDR3. Only part of the rows carry a size: once, few, many, or a class if the clone is expanded.

v_gene,abundance,CDR3aa
TRBV29-1,few,CSVEGQGVGGYTF
TRBV11-2,.,CASSVQVSGNTIYF
TRBV5-1,.,CASSVLSERGYTF
TRBV30,.,CAWILLRVNTEAFF
TRBV28,.,CASTPTGVEQYF
TRBV6-6,once,CASSSTSGGSYNEQFF
TRBV30,few,CAWSHGGGFGPQYF
TRBV10-1,few,CASSETENEQFF
TRBV2,once,CASSSDRNYGYTF
TRBV15,.,CATSRDFRDRGSGNYGYTF
TRBV7-2,.,CASSLQIAGAYNEQFF
TRBV9,.,CASSKSGGANTGELFF
TRBV2,.,CASRFRDRGGETQYF
TRBV6-5,.,CASSFLAGGSDTQYF
TRBV7-9,.,CSSSSSDRGGEKLFF
TRBV6-1,.,CSSGSSYNSPLHF
TRBV25-1,few,CASSEVGVQETQYF
TRBV4-3,.,CASSQEGLAGVRNEQFF
TRBV9,.,CASSPQDRGGEETQYF
TRBV5-1,few,CASSLRGPGTETYEQYF
TRBV5-1,.,CASSWGDREIDGYTF
TRBV7-9,.,CASKGQGWDYGYTF
TRBV9,few,CASSPGLWSSYNSPLHF
TRBV2,.,CASTQTISGATLYGYTF
TRBV14,.,CASSQTSGGGTDTQYF
TRBV7-9,.,CASSLGAGKRYEQYF
TRBV11-3,.,CASSPGTSGRAESDTQYF
TRBV7-2,.,CASSYSGHRNEKLFF
TRBV4-3,.,CASSQEARDRVFNTQYF
TRBV27,.,CASCRVGYQETQYF
TRBV7-2,.,CASSFRTRELFF